One T cell receptor beta chain is described in this entry. The CDR3 covers 11 residues. Germline V gives CDR1 SQVTM, CDR2 ANQGSEA. This record comes from a study of control samples from healthy donors and cancer patients. Only in-frame clones appear in the TCRdb table, and some are missing; sequencing was by immunoSEQ multiplex PCR. The table has approximately 150,000 clones, roughly 93% seen once; the top ten hold around 5.4%. The clonotype was recovered from a man younger than 35 in good health. The rearrangement joins TRBV29-1 to TRBJ1-4; unclear D gene. The source material was blood. CDR3: CAYTGGEKLFF. Here the CDR3 DNA reads TGCGCCTACACTGGTGGTGAAAAACTGTTTTTT.